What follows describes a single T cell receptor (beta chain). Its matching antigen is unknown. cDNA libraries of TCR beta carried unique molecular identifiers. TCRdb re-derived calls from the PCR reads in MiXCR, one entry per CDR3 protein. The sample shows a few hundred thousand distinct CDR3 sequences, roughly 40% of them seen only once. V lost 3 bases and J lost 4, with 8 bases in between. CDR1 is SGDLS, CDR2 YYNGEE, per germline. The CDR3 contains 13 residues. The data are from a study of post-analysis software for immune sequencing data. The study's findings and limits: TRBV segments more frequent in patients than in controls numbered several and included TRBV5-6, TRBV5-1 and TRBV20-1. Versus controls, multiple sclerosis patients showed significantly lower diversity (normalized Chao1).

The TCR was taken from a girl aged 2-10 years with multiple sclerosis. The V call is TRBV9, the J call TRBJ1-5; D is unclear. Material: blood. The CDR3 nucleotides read TGTGCCAGCAGCGCGGGGAGAAATCAGCCCCAGCATTTT. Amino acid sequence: CASSAGRNQPQHF.